The source of this TCR beta chain is a study of blood T cell repertoires in COVID-19. At the level of the study: T cells, B-cell-depleted T cells, or PBMCs supplied cDNA or gDNA.

Measured with immunoSEQ multiplex PCR; TCRdb has only the in-frame clones, and not every one. The sample contains around 71,000 clones, approximately 89% of which appear only once. CDR1 is SGHDN, CDR2 FVKESK, per germline. The V gene lost 4 bases and the J gene lost 4 bases, with 16 bases spanning the gap. CDR3 length equals 15 residues. This clonotype was obtained from a woman aged 55-69 years with acute or convalescent COVID-19. V and J are TRBV14 and TRBJ2-5, with D maybe TRBD2 (5 bases). Specimen: peripheral blood. The CDR3: CASSPITGSGETQYF. Written as DNA, the CDR3 is TGTGCCAGCAGCCCGATTACGGGGTCCGGAGAGACCCAGTACTTC.